One sample yielded the 9 T cell receptor beta chains listed below, sequenced in a study of T cell clones after liver transplantation. TCRdb's table, derived via immunoSEQ multiplex PCR, lists solely in-frame clones and lacks some. The table lists tens of thousands of clones, around 85% of them singletons. Sequencing was performed on CD8+ T cells from blood, taken 12 months after liver transplant. The receptors originated from a human patient who received a liver transplant. Some of the T cells may derive from the graft donor.

The chain employs TRBV9 and TRBJ2-7; TRBD2 aligns across 7 bases. Per germline, CDR1 SGDLS and CDR2 YYNGEE. V gave up 4 bases and J gave up 0 bases; unmatched junction bases: 10. The CDR3 has 16 residues. The CDR3 DNA sequence: TGTGCCAGCAGCCCTGGCCCTAGCGGTAGCTCCTACGAGCAGTACTTC. It yields the protein CASSPGPSGSSYEQYF. The full variable domain, in which reference TRBV9 and TRBJ2-7 provide the parts outside the CDR3, is DSGVTQTPKHLITATGQRVTLRCSPRSGDLSVYWYQQSLDQGLQFLIQYYNGEERAKGNILERFSAQQFPDLHSELNLSSLELGDSALYFCASSPGPSGSSYEQYFGPGTRLTVT.

The V call is TRBV4-1, the J call TRBJ2-7; D is undetermined. V was shortened by 1 base and J by 0 bases, with 10 bases between the two germline ends. Per germline, CDR1 MGHRA and CDR2 YSYEKL. The CDR3 is made up of 15 amino acids. CDR3 loop: CASSQAPTGSYEQYF. In DNA form, the CDR3 reads TGCGCCAGCAGCCAAGCCCCAACGGGCTCCTACGAGCAGTACTTC.

This sequence joins TRBV28 and TRBJ2-7; a possible D gene is TRBD2 (5 bases). V shed 2 bases and J shed 3 bases, with 17 bases lying between them. CDR1 and CDR2 (germline): MDHEN, SYDVKM. The length of the CDR3 is 16 residues. The CDR3 region has the DNA TGTGCCAGCAGTTTAGTCGGACTGAACCCTAACTACGAGCAGTACTTC. Translation gives CASSLVGLNPNYEQYF.

The rearrangement links TRBV5-1 to TRBJ2-2, with 7 bases lining up with TRBD2. V lost 2 bases, J lost 5 bases, and 6 bases stayed unmatched. CDR1 and CDR2 (germline): SGHRS, YFSETQ. This CDR3 spans 15 amino acids. DNA for the CDR3: TGCGCCAGCAGCTTAACGGGAGGTCTGACCGGGGAGCTGTTTTTT. Translated: CASSLTGGLTGELFF.

The chain carries TRBV28 and TRBJ2-7; 9 bases agree with TRBD1. Germline V gene lookup returns CDR1 MDHEN and CDR2 SYDVKM. The CDR3 spans 14 residues. Unmatched junction bases numbered 1, after V lost 3 bases and J lost 1 base. The DNA of the CDR3 is TGTGCCAGCAGTTTGGGACAGGGATCCTACGAGCAGTACTTC. This translates into CASSLGQGSYEQYF.

V usage is TRBV27 and J usage is TRBJ2-7; the D is unclear. Trimming removed 3 bases at V and 4 bases at J, with 10 bases between. CDR1 MNHEY and CDR2 SMNVEV come from the germline V gene (reference sequence). The CDR3 is made up of 13 amino acids. CDR3 amino acids: CASSLSVRYEQYF. CDR3 DNA sequence: TGTGCCAGCAGTTTGAGCGTTAGATACGAGCAGTACTTC.

The rearrangement links TRBV6-5 to TRBJ2-3; 9 positions match TRBD2. Germline values: CDR1 MNHEY, CDR2 SVGAGI. The CDR3 covers 15 residues. Trimming at V came to 4 bases and at J to 4 bases, leaving 6 bases not matched to a gene. In nucleotides, the CDR3 is TGTGCCAGCAGTTGGGGGACTAGCAGAGCAGATACGCAGTATTTT. This gives the protein CASSWGTSRADTQYF.

V usage is TRBV27 and J usage is TRBJ1-2, with 9 bases matching TRBD1. Losses at the gene ends were 5 bases for V and 6 bases for J; bases not matched to a gene: 13. This CDR3 region has 16 residues. Per the germline V gene, CDR1 is MNHEY and CDR2 is SMNVEV (reference sequence). This chain's CDR3 is CASSASPDRGRDGYTF. The CDR3 nucleotides are TGTGCCAGCAGTGCATCGCCGGACAGGGGACGAGATGGCTACACCTTC.

V gene TRBV5-1 combines with J gene TRBJ2-7; D is possibly TRBD2 (5 bases). Looked up from germline, CDR1 is SGHRS and CDR2 is YFSETQ. The CDR3 has 13 residues. V was trimmed by 5 bases and J by 1 base, leaving 10 bases between them. As DNA, the CDR3 is TGCGCCAGCAGGCAGAGGGATTCCTACGAGCAGTACTTC. It codes for CASRQRDSYEQYF.